This entry concerns a single TCR beta chain. In this sample, this clonotype turned up a few times. Its antigen has not been determined. Base qualities are missing; no much larger clone stands one base away. The data were obtained in a study of identical twins (dated by TCRdb to 2015 to 2016). Describing the broader study: To test whether fetal clonotypes persist, the study used deep sequencing on TCR alpha and beta repertoires from monozygotic twins, unrelated adults of various ages, and cord blood. To rule out contamination, the twin experiments were replicated at different times with different library preparation protocols. Points the paper makes about the study in general: Compared with coincidental sharing between unrelated individuals, out-of-frame TCR alpha sequences shared between twins showed an excess of sequences with low generation probability. Invariant T cells such as MAIT and iNKT could partly confound zero-insertion analyses, though diverse VJ usage argued against this for most clonotypes. A weaker excess of twin sharing was found in beta out-of-frame sequences because the signal-to-noise ratio was lowered by fewer shared sequences. Because the same donors could not be followed over many years, the conclusions relied on cross-sectional statistical analysis. In monozygotic twins, out-of-frame TCR alpha sharing was systematically underestimated by recombination models, although the models agreed with sharing between unrelated individuals. Abundant cord blood beta clonotypes had fewer insertions, young adult naive repertoires showed a similar but weaker trend, and memory repertoires showed no such trend.

Trimming takes 1 base off V and 3 bases off J; junction bases not matched to a gene: 7. Inclusive of the bounding cysteine and phenylalanine, the CDR3 is 16 residues long. Only the CDR3 region is kept as DNA, spanning 48 bases read in frame from base 1. Taken from the germline V gene (reference sequence), the CDR1 and CDR2 loops are SEHNR and FQNEAQ. All donors were healthy Caucasians. Three pairs of female monozygotic twins, all aged about 18 to 30 years, were included in the twin cohort. Peripheral blood mononuclear cells were used as the source from which RNA for TCR libraries was isolated. Libraries were built with 5' RACE. Sequencer: Illumina HiSeq 2000. A universal primer binding site was introduced by template switching, and a unique molecular identifier was present in the final cDNA, enabling accurate counting of TCR cDNA molecules. Specific primers in the conserved constant-segment region were used to synthesize first-strand cDNA for TCR alpha and beta chains. To control for contamination, each cDNA library was double barcoded with a SMART-Mk sample barcode plus Illumina barcodes. TruSeq adapter sequences along with Illumina sample barcodes were introduced in two successive PCR steps. TCR alpha and beta cDNA libraries were sequenced on the Illumina HiSeq platform with custom primers. The study's processing was this. MiGEC was used to process raw reads and extract unique molecular identifiers, and MiXCR was used to find CDR3 positions. For each individual, recombination models were inferred using an EM algorithm with the repgenHMM and IGoR tools. The analysis of shared clonotypes was done with the tcR package in R, with sharing normalized by the product of cloneset sizes. Out-of-frame nonproductive sequences were analyzed to study raw recombination free of thymic and clonal selection effects. Clones were called with MiXCR by TCRdb after fastp trimmed the public reads at Q25, and only in-frame beta chains were retained. Each record represents a unique CDR3 protein, reported with the most common genes and DNA among its rows. The authors' filters were not applied to this entry. This sample is represented by about 900,000 distinct CDR3 sequences; roughly an eighth of them were singletons. Clones ranked in the top ten supply 1.5% to 2% of the sample.

This sample was shared with a second study, whose subject was yellow fever vaccine responses in identical twins. Taken from the second paper: According to the authors, in identical twins the way T cells responded to vaccination appeared partly convergent and partly personalized. In identical twins, the study followed T cell clones that responded to the vaccine with precision.

This clonotype originated in a woman aged 18-35 years in good health. Here the chain combines TRBV7-9 and TRBJ2-3; 7 bases in the middle match TRBD2. Sequenced sample: PBMCs. The CDR3 protein is CASSLGLADMTDTQYF. At the DNA level, the sequence is TGTGCCAGCAGCTTAGGACTAGCAGACATGACAGATACGCAGTATTTT.